These T cell receptor beta chains were read from a single sample in a study of T cell responses to AZD1222 COVID-19 vaccine. Sequencing was performed with immunoSEQ multiplex PCR; in TCRdb, only in-frame clones are kept and a portion is missing. The table includes 100,000 to 150,000 clones, more than 70% detected once. The sequencing here drew on peripheral blood, taken on day 0 of AZD1222 vaccination. These receptors all stem from an adult in good health. Both conserved end residues are part of each CDR3. D genes are given only for firm matches. The size of a clone is reported for some rows only, either as once, few or many, or as a class for expanded clones.

size: .; D: .; J: TRBJ2-5; V: TRBV2; DNA: TGTGCCAGCAGTGCCCAGATACAAGAGACCCAGTACTTC; CDR3: CASSAQIQETQYF
size: .; D: .; J: TRBJ1-2; V: TRBV19; DNA: TGTGCCAGTAGTATAGGTGCAGGGGCGACTAACTATGGCTACACCTTC; CDR3: CASSIGAGATNYGYTF
size: .; D: .; J: TRBJ1-2; V: TRBV29-1; DNA: TGCAGCGTTGAAGATCACGAAGGTGACTATGGCTACACCTTC; CDR3: CSVEDHEGDYGYTF
size: once; D: TRBD1; J: TRBJ2-7; V: TRBV28; DNA: TGTGCCAGCAGTCTTCCGACAGGGTTGTACGAGCAGTACTTC; CDR3: CASSLPTGLYEQYF
size: .; D: .; J: TRBJ1-5; V: TRBV19; DNA: TGTGCCAGCTCAAGGGCTTTGGGCAATCAGCCCCAGCATTTT; CDR3: CASSRALGNQPQHF
size: .; D: TRBD1; J: TRBJ1-4; V: TRBV7-3; DNA: TGTGCCAGCAGCCCCCGACAGGGTGAAAAACTGTTTTTT; CDR3: CASSPRQGEKLFF
size: once; D: TRBD1; J: TRBJ1-4; V: TRBV27; DNA: TGTGCCAGCAGTTTACAGGGGGAAGGTGAAAAACTGTTTTTT; CDR3: CASSLQGEGEKLFF
size: .; D: .; J: TRBJ2-7; V: TRBV11-2; DNA: TGTGCCAGCAGCTTAGAGCGGCGGGCCTCCTACGAGCAGTACTTC; CDR3: CASSLERRASYEQYF
size: .; D: .; J: TRBJ1-4; V: TRBV27; DNA: TGTGCCAGCAGTCATCCGGGGGATGAAAAACTGTTTTTT; CDR3: CASSHPGDEKLFF
size: .; D: TRBD2; J: TRBJ2-3; V: TRBV29-1; DNA: TGCAGCGTTGGTCTAGCGGGAGGAAGAGATACGCAGTATTTT; CDR3: CSVGLAGGRDTQYF
size: .; D: TRBD1; J: TRBJ1-6; V: TRBV2; DNA: TGTGCCAGCAGTAAAGACAGGGGTTATTCACCCCTCCACTTT; CDR3: CASSKDRGYSPLHF
size: .; D: .; J: TRBJ2-1; V: TRBV4-2; DNA: TGTGCCAGCAGCCACGCGGGACAGAGTACCTACAATGAGCAGTTCTTC; CDR3: CASSHAGQSTYNEQFF
size: .; D: .; J: TRBJ1-2; V: TRBV19; DNA: TGTGCCAGTAGTTCAGGACAGTCCTATGGCTACACCTTC; CDR3: CASSSGQSYGYTF
size: .; D: TRBD2; J: TRBJ2-7; V: TRBV4-3; DNA: TGCGCCAGCAGCCAAGCGCATCCCTCGTCCCGGACTAGCGGCTACGAGCAGTACTTC; CDR3: CASSQAHPSSRTSGYEQYF
size: .; D: .; J: TRBJ1-1; V: TRBV6-5; DNA: TGTGCCAGCAGACTTCTCACAGGACCCACTGAAGCTTTCTTT; CDR3: CASRLLTGPTEAFF
size: .; D: .; J: TRBJ2-7; V: TRBV2; DNA: TGTGCCAGCAGTGAATCGGGATCCTACGAGCAGTACTTC; CDR3: CASSESGSYEQYF
size: .; D: TRBD1; J: TRBJ2-2; V: TRBV9; DNA: TGTGCCAGCAGCGCACCGGGACAGGCATACACCGGGGAGCTGTTTTTT; CDR3: CASSAPGQAYTGELFF
size: .; D: .; J: TRBJ2-3; V: TRBV19; DNA: TGTGCCAGTAGTACTCGGACCCCGCCAGATACGCAGTATTTT; CDR3: CASSTRTPPDTQYF
size: .; D: .; J: TRBJ2-1; V: TRBV5-1; DNA: TGCGCCAGCAGCCTGGCGCGGGGATCCTACAATGAGCAGTTCTTC; CDR3: CASSLARGSYNEQFF
size: .; D: TRBD1; J: TRBJ1-1; V: TRBV10-3; DNA: TGTGCCGTGATGGGACAGGCGAACACTGAAGCTTTCTTT; CDR3: CAVMGQANTEAFF
size: once; D: .; J: TRBJ2-2; V: TRBV21-1; DNA: TGTGCCAGCAGCAAAGTGGGGACTGTTGAAGAGAACACCGGGGAGCTGTTTTTT; CDR3: CASSKVGTVEENTGELFF
size: .; D: TRBD2; J: TRBJ2-7; V: TRBV3-1/TRBV3-2; DNA: TGTGCCAGCAGCCAAGGGAGGCGGGAGGTCTTCTCCTACGAGCAGTACTTC; CDR3: CASSQGRREVFSYEQYF
size: .; D: TRBD2; J: TRBJ2-7; V: TRBV19; DNA: TGTGCCAGTAGTATAGGGGTGGGAGGGCCCTACGAGCAGTACTTC; CDR3: CASSIGVGGPYEQYF
size: .; D: TRBD2; J: TRBJ2-1; V: TRBV6-5; DNA: TGTGCCAGCAGGACACTAGCGGGAGTCGTAAATGAGCAGTTCTTC; CDR3: CASRTLAGVVNEQFF
size: .; D: TRBD1; J: TRBJ1-5; V: TRBV28; DNA: TGTGCCAGCTTCTCAGGGGGGAGCAATCAGCCCCAGCATTTT; CDR3: CASFSGGSNQPQHF
size: few; D: .; J: TRBJ2-7; V: TRBV7-9; DNA: TGTGCCAGCAGCTCCATAACTATATACGAGCAGTACTTC; CDR3: CASSSITIYEQYF
size: .; D: .; J: TRBJ1-5; V: TRBV23-1; DNA: TGCGCCAGCAGCAACAAGGGCAGGGGATTCAATCAGCCCCAGCATTTT; CDR3: CASSNKGRGFNQPQHF